The source of this T cell receptor beta chain is a study of spatial heterogeneity in lung cancer. TCRdb redid the calling of the 5' RACE reads with MiXCR, one entry per CDR3 protein. The repertoire includes 30,000 to 45,000 distinct CDR3 sequences, more than 7% of them detected once, and approximately 30% sits in the top ten. Time point indicated: sample taken at primary tumor resection. This clonotype was observed a handful of times. The CDR3 runs to 15 residues. In germline, CDR1 is SGHDN, CDR2 FVKESK. The V and J ends lost 0 bases and 0 bases respectively, with 8 bases between them. The gene calls are TRBV14 and TRBJ2-5; no reliable D call. The source of this sequence is a female donor with early-stage non-small cell lung cancer. The sequenced sample was PBMCs, obtained at surgery. CDR3 sequence (DNA): TGTGCCAGCAGCCAAGATTACCAGGACCAAGAGACCCAGTACTTC. Protein sequence: CASSQDYQDQETQYF.